This TCR beta chain was identified during a study of OX40 agonist ivuxolimab in advanced cancers. Study-level information: Treatment of patients was with ivuxolimab, an agonistic anti-OX40 (CD134) antibody. Those enrolled were about 82% male, with a mean age of roughly 62 years and ages from roughly 23 to 79. Intravenous ivuxolimab at 0.01 to 10 mg/kg was given to patients every 2 weeks. Study outcomes and limitations: CD4+ and CD8+ blood T cells expanded clonally by week 6 at 0.1 to 3.0 mg/kg.

Assay used: immunoSEQ multiplex PCR; TCRdb lists only in-frame clones, some missing. Of fewer than 85,000 clones listed, 80% were seen once; the top ten hold 7% to 9.5%. The CDR3 runs to 15 residues. J lost 5 bases, V lost 5 bases, and 10 bases had no gene match. Germline lookup yields CDR1 SGHTA and CDR2 FQGNSA. Note on this clone: Its target is unknown.

The input for sequencing was CD4+ or CD8+ T cells sorted from blood, taken in a trial of the OX40 agonist ivuxolimab. The chain couples TRBV7-2 to TRBJ2-5; 8 bases are shared with TRBD1. The origin of this receptor is an adult with an advanced solid tumor such as melanoma, head and neck, liver or kidney cancer. The DNA for the CDR3 is TGTGCCAGCAGCGGTCGGGGGCAGGGGGCCGAGACCCAGTACTTC. Its protein is CASSGRGQGAETQYF.